The present T cell receptor beta chain was sequenced within a study of T cell responses to AZD1222 COVID-19 vaccine. Overall study: It was second doses at about 4 or about 12 weeks that were pooled.

The germline V gene has CDR1 SGHRS and CDR2 YFSETQ. V gave up 1 base and J gave up 1 base, with 5 bases separating them. The CDR3 covers 13 residues. Findings and caveats of the study: Two AZD1222 doses significantly raised spike-specific TCR breadth and depth over controls. White British people made up most donors, females outnumbered males, and clonal diversity was possibly underestimated.

A note on this clone: Its matching antigen is unknown.

TCRdb's copy holds only in-frame clones and misses some; the assay was immunoSEQ multiplex PCR. The sample holds roughly 100,000 clones, about four fifths seen once. The sequence was collected from an adult in good health. The material sequenced was peripheral blood, taken on day 0 of AZD1222 vaccination. V usage is TRBV5-1 and J usage is TRBJ1-1; the D is unclear. The CDR3 protein is CASSLRENTEAFF. The CDR3 DNA follows: TGCGCCAGCAGCTTGAGAGAGAACACTGAAGCTTTCTTT.